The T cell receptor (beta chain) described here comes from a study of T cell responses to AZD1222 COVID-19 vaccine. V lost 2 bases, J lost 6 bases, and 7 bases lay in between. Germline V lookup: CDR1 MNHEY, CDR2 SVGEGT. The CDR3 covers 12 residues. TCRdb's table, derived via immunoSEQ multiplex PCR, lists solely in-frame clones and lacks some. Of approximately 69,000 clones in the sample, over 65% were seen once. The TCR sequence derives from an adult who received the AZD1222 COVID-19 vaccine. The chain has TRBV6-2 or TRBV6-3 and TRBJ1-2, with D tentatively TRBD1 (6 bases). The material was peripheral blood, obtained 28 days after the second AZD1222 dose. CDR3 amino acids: CASSYQGNGYTF. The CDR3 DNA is TGTGCCAGCAGTTACCAGGGGAATGGCTACACCTTC.